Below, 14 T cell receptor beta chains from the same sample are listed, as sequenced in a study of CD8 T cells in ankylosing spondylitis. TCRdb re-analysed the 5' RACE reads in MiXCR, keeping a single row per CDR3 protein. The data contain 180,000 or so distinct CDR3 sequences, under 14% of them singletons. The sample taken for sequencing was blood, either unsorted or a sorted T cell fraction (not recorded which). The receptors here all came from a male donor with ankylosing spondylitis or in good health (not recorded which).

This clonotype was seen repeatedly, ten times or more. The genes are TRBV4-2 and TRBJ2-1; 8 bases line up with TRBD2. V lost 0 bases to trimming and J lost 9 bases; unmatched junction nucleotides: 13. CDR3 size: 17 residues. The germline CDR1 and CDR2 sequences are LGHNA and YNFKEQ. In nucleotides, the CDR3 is TGTGCCAGCAGCCAAGATCCAGCGGGAGAGGAAATTGGTGAGCAGTTCTTC. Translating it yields CASSQDPAGEEIGEQFF.

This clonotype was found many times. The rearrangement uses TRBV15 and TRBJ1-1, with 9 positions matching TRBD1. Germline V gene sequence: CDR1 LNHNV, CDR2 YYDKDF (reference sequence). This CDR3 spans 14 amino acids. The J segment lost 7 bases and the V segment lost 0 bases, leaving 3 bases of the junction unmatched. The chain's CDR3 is CATSRDTGGFEAFF. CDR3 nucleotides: TGTGCCACCAGCAGAGATACAGGGGGCTTTGAAGCTTTCTTT. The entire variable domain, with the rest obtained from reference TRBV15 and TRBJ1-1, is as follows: DAMVIQNPRYQVTQFGKPVTLSCSQTLNHNVMYWYQQKSSQAPKLLFHYYDKDFNNEADTPDNFQSRRPNTSFCFLDIRSPGLGDTAMYLCATSRDTGGFEAFFGQGTRLTVV.

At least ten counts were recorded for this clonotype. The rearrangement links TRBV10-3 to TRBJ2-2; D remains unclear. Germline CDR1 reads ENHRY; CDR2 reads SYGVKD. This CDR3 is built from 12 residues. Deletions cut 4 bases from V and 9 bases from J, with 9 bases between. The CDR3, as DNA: TGTGCCATCAGTGGTGAGGTCAGGGAGCTGTTTTTT. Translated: CAISGEVRELFF.

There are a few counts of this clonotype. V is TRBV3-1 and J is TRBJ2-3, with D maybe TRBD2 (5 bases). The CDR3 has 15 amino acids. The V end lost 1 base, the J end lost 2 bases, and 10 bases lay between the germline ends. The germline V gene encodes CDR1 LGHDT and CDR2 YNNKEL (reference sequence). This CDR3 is CASSQGGLLTDTQYF. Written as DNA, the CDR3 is TGTGCCAGCAGCCAAGGCGGGCTCCTCACAGATACGCAGTATTTT.

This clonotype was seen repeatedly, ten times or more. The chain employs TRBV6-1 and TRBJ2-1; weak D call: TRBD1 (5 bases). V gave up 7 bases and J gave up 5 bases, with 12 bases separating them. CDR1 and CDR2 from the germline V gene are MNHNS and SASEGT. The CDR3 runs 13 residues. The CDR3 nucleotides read TGTGCCAGCACCACAGGAACCCACAATGAGCAGTTCTTC. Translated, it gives CASTTGTHNEQFF.

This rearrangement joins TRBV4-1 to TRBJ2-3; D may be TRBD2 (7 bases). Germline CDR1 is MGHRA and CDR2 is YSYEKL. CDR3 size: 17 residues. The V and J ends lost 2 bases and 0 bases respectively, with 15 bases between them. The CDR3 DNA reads TGCGCCAGCAGCCAAAGGGGGGCTAGCGGCAGCACAGATACGCAGTATTTT. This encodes CASSQRGASGSTDTQYF.

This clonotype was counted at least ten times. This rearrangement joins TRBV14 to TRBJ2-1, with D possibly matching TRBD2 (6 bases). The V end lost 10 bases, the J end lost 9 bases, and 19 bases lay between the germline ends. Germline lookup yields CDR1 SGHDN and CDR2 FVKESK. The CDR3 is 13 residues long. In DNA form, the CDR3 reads TGTGCCACCAACCCCCGACTAGGCAGTGAGCAGTTCTTC. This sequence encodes CATNPRLGSEQFF. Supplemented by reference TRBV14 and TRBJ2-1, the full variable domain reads EAGVTQFPSHSVIEKGQTVTLRCDPISGHDNLYWYRRVMGKEIKFLLHFVKESKQDESGMPNNRFLAERTGGTYSTLKVQPAELEDSGVYFCATNPRLGSEQFFGPGTRLTVL.

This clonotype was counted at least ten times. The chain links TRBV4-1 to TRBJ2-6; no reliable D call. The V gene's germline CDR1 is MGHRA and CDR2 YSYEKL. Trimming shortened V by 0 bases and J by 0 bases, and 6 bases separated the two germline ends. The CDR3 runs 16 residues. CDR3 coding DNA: TGCGCCAGCAGCCAAGAGAGGCTCTCTGGGGCCAACGTCCTGACTTTC. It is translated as CASSQERLSGANVLTF.

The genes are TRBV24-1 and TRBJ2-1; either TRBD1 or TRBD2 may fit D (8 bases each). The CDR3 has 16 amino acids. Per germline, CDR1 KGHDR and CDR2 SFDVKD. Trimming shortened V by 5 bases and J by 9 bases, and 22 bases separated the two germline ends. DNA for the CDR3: TGTGCCACCAGTGCGGGGGGGCAGGGGGCCGAACCTGAGCAGTTCTTC. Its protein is CATSAGGQGAEPEQFF.

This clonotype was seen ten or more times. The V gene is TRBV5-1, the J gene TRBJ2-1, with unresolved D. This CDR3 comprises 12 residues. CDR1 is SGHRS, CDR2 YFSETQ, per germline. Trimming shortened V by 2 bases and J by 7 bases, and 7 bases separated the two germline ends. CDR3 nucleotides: TGCGCCAGCAGCTTTGACTTTAATGAGCAGTTCTTC. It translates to CASSFDFNEQFF.

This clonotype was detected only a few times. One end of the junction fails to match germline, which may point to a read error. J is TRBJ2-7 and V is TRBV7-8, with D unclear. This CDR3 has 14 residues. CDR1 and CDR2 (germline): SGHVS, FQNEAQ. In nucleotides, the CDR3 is TGTGCCAGCAGCTTAGCCGGTACCTCCTACGAGCAGCACTTC. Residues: CASSLAGTSYEQHF.

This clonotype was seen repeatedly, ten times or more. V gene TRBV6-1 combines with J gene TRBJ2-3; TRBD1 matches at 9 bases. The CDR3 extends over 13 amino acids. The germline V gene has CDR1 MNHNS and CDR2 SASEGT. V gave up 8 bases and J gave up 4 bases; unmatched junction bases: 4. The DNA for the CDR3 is TGTGCCAGCCGGGACAGGGCGGCAGATACGCAGTATTTT. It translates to CASRDRAADTQYF.

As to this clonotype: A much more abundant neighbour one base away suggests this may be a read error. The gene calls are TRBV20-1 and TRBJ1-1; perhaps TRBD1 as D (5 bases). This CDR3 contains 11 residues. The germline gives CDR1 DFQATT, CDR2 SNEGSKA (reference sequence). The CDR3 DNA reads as TGCAGTGCGAGGGGAAACACTGGAGCTTTCTTT. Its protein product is CSARGNTGAFF.

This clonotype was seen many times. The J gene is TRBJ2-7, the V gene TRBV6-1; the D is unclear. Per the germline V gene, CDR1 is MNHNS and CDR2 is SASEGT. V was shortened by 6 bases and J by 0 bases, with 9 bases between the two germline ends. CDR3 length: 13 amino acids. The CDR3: CASRVGSSYEQYF. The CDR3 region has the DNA TGTGCCAGCAGGGTGGGAAGCTCCTACGAGCAGTACTTC.